This T cell receptor beta chain is drawn from a study of cytomegalovirus exposure and HLA in healthy donors. Study results and limitations: Across donors, sequencing depth was assumed by presence/absence analyses to be roughly uniform.

PCR amplification relied on 60 Vbeta primers (plus 13 Jbeta primers). Clones were read by immunoSEQ multiplex PCR, and TCRdb kept only the in-frame ones, dropping some. This sample has around 150,000 clones, with less than 85% found just once. This clone was seen a handful of times. The antigen remains unidentified. The CDR3 totals 14 residues. Germline loops: CDR1 PRHDT, CDR2 FYEKMQ (reference sequence). V lost 0 bases to trimming and J lost 4 bases, with 9 bases between them. The J gene is TRBJ2-5, the V gene TRBV13, with D possibly being TRBD1 (6 bases). This receptor was taken from a man in his fifties in good health and CMV-seropositive. The sequenced sample consisted of PBMCs. CDR3 in DNA: TGTGCCAGCAGCTTAGGCACCAGGGGAGAGACCCAGTACTTC. Residues: CASSLGTRGETQYF.